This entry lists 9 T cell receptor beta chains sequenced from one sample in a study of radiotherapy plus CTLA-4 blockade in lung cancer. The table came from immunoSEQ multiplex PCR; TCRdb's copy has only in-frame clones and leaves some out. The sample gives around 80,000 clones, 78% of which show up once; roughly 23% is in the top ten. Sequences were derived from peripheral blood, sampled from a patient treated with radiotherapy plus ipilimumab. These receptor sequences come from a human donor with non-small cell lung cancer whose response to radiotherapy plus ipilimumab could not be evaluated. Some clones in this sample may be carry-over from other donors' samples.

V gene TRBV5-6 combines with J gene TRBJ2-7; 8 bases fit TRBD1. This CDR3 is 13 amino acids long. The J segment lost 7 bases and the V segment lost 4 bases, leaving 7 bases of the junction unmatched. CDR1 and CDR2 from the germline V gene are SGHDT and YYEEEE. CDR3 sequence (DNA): TGTGCCAGCAGCGGCAGGACAGGGCCTGAGCAGTACTTC. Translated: CASSGRTGPEQYF.

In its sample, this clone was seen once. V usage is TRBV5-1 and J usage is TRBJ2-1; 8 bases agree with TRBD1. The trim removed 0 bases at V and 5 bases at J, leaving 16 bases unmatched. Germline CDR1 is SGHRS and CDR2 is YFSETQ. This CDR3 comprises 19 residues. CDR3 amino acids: CASSLAGQGARRGHNEQFF. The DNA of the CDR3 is TGCGCCAGCAGCTTGGCCGGGCAGGGGGCCCGTCGGGGCCACAATGAGCAGTTCTTC.

In nucleotides, the CDR3 is TGTGCCAGTAGTATTATGAGCGGGGGGTCAAACATTCAGTACTTC. The encoded protein is CASSIMSGGSNIQYF. The V call is TRBV19, the J call TRBJ2-4; 9 bases align to TRBD2. Germline V gene sequence: CDR1 LNHDA, CDR2 SQIVND (reference sequence). CDR3 length: 15 residues. V lost 3 bases to trimming and J lost 6 bases; unmatched junction nucleotides: 6.

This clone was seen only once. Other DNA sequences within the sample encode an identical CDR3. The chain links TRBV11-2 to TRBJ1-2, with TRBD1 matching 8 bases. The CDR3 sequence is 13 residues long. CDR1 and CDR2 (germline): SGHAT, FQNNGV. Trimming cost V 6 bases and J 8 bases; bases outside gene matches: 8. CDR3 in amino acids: CASSSQGAGGYTF. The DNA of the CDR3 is TGTGCCAGCAGTAGCCAGGGGGCGGGCGGCTACACCTTC.

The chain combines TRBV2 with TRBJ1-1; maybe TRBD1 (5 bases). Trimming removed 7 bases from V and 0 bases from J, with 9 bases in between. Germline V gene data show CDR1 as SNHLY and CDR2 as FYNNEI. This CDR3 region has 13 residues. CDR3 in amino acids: CASKTAMNTEAFF. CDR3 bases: TGTGCCAGCAAGACAGCGATGAACACTGAAGCTTTCTTT.

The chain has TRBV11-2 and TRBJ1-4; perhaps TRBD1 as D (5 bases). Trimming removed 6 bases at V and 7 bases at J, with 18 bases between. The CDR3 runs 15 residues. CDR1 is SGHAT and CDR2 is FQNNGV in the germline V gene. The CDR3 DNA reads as TGTGCCAGCAGTCGTCAGGGTGGAATGGGTGAAAAACTGTTTTTT. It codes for CASSRQGGMGEKLFF.

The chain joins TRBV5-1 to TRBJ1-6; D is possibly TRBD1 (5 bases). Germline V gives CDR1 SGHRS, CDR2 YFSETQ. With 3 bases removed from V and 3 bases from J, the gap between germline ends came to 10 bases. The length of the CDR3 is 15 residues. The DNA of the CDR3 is TGCGCCAGCAGCTCCCTCGACAGCTATAATTCACCCCTCCACTTT. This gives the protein CASSSLDSYNSPLHF. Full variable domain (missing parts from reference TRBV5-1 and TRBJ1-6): KAGVTQTPRYLIKTRGQQVTLSCSPISGHRSVSWYQQTPGQGLQFLFEYFSETQRNKGNFPGRFSGRQFSNSRSEMNVSTLELGDSALYLCASSSLDSYNSPLHFGNGTRLTVT.

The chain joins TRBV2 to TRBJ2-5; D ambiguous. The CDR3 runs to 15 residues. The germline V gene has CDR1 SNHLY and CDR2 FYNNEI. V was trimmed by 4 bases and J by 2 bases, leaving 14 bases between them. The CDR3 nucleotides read TGTGCCAGCAGTGGGGCGACAAGTCGGCAAGAGACCCAGTACTTC. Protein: CASSGATSRQETQYF.

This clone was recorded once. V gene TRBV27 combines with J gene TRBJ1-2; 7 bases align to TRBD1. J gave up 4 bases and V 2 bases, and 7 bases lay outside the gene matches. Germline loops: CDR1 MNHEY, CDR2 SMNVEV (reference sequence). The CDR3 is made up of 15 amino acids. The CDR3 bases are TGTGCCAGCAGTTTAGACAGGGTTGGGGCCTATGGCTACACCTTC. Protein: CASSLDRVGAYGYTF.